This T cell receptor beta chain was obtained from a study of T cell responses to AZD1222 COVID-19 vaccine. Assay: immunoSEQ multiplex PCR; the TCRdb copy retains only in-frame clones and omits some. The profile shows 150,000 or so clones, around 90% of them singletons. In germline, CDR1 is SGHRS, CDR2 YFSETQ. Germline trimming cut 0 bases from V and 5 bases from J; bases unmatched to any gene: 5. The CDR3 spans 15 residues. Study-wide points: Reportedly, nearly half of unique spike TCRs recognized epitopes outside B.1.351/B.1.1.7 mutations. Seropositive AZD1222 recipients at baseline numbered only 6 or 7. Possibly, clonal diversity was underestimated; donors were largely white British and included more females.

With regard to this clone: Antigen: not known.

V gene TRBV5-1 combines with J gene TRBJ2-5; the match to TRBD1 covers 9 bases. The sequencing used peripheral blood, collected 28 days after the second AZD1222 dose. This TCR derives from an adult who received the AZD1222 COVID-19 vaccine. The CDR3: CASSLEGTGWETQYF. The CDR3 region has the DNA TGCGCCAGCAGCTTGGAGGGGACAGGGTGGGAGACCCAGTACTTC.